This T cell receptor beta chain was found in a study of T cells in Graves' hyperthyroidism and ophthalmopathy. Losses at the gene ends were 5 bases for V and 14 bases for J; bases not matched to a gene: 22. The CDR3 loop spans 17 amino acids. Germline CDR1 reads SEHNR; CDR2 reads FQNEAQ (reference sequence). RNA transcripts yielded amplified TCR beta CDR3 regions. The HTBI primer set drove a first-round RT-PCR of the TCR CDR3. TCRdb fed the multiplex PCR reads into MiXCR, producing one record per CDR3 protein. This sample has under 400,000 distinct CDR3 sequences, with about 13% found just once. The table lists this clonotype with many counts. The patients, who ranged from 18 to 65 in age, presented with newly diagnosed hyperthyroidism lasting under 2 months. The diagnostic basis comprised clinical symptoms, serum thyroxine and TRAb, thyroid ultrasound and orbital computed tomography.

The receptor was derived from a young woman with Graves' hyperthyroidism. The chain employs TRBV7-9 and TRBJ2-1; 9 bases match TRBD1. The sample comprised blood. The CDR3 loop is CASSPKSALPRQGGKFF. The CDR3 DNA is TGTGCCAGCAGCCCAAAATCGGCCCTACCTAGACAGGGGGGAAAGTTCTTC. Complete variable domain (other parts from reference TRBV7-9 and TRBJ2-1): DTGVSQNPRHKITKRGQNVTFRCDPISEHNRLYWYRQTLGQGPEFLTYFQNEAQLEKSRLLSDRFSAERPKGSFSTLEIQRTEQGDSAMYLCASSPKSALPRQGGKFFGPGTRLTVL.